The T cell receptor beta chain under discussion was sequenced for a study of cytomegalovirus exposure and HLA in healthy donors. Study-level information: Unique TCRs from HLA-typed donors, 65 million to 85 million of them, were held in an early data release. Findings and caveats of the study: When analyzed later, a missense DCLRE1C variant was found to be linked to TCR beta V- and J-gene trimming.

A note on this clone: As yet, its antigen is unknown.

The length of the CDR3 is 14 residues. V lost 5 bases, J lost 4 bases, and 3 bases stayed unmatched. CDR1 is SGHAT and CDR2 is FQNNGV in the germline V gene. PCR amplification relied on 60 Vbeta primers (plus 13 Jbeta primers). Only in-frame clones appear in the TCRdb table, and some are missing; sequencing was by immunoSEQ multiplex PCR. There are roughly 42,000 clones in the sample, with roughly 1.3% held by the top ten. The TCR was taken from a man aged 25 to 40 in good health and CMV-seronegative. The chain uses TRBV11-2 and TRBJ2-7; 12 bases line up with TRBD2. Specimen: PBMCs. As DNA, the CDR3 is TGTGCCAGCAGCCTCGGACTAGCGGGATACGAGCAGTACTTC. It specifies CASSLGLAGYEQYF.